Each of the 15 T cell receptor beta chains below was sequenced from the same sample in a study of CD8 T cells in Susac syndrome. cDNA came from around 0.54 to 1 ug RNA primed by random hexamers. TCRdb re-derived calls from the immunoSEQ multiplex PCR reads in MiXCR, one entry per CDR3 protein. The sample includes fewer than 350,000 distinct CDR3 sequences, approximately 85% seen only once; the top ten take 0.21%. The material sequenced was CD8+ T cells from PBMCs. The receptors stem from a human donor with multiple sclerosis.

V gene TRBV19 combines with J gene TRBJ1-2; no firm D call. Germline lookup yields CDR1 LNHDA and CDR2 SQIVND (reference sequence). The CDR3 consists of 14 residues. The V and J ends lost 1 base and 2 bases respectively, with 8 bases between them. The CDR3 DNA reads TGTGCCAGTAGTATAGGTTCGGGAAACTATGGCTACACCTTC. Translation: CASSIGSGNYGYTF.

This chain joins TRBV28 and TRBJ2-2; 7 nucleotides align to TRBD2. Trimming removed 6 bases from V and 7 bases from J; junction bases left unmatched: 11. CDR1 and CDR2 (germline): MDHEN, SYDVKM. CDR3 size: 15 residues. CDR3 residues: CASREAGRYNGELFF. Here the CDR3 DNA reads TGTGCCAGCAGGGAAGCGGGACGCTATAACGGGGAGCTGTTTTTT.

The rearrangement links TRBV6-1 to TRBJ2-1; D remains unclear. CDR3 length: 17 amino acids. Germline V gene data show CDR1 as MNHNS and CDR2 as SASEGT. The ends were cut back, 5 bases at V and 2 bases at J, with 19 bases in the middle. CDR3 residues: CASSPNRLGTTYNEQFF. In DNA form, the CDR3 reads TGTGCCAGCAGTCCAAACCGGCTTGGAACAACCTACAATGAGCAGTTCTTC.

The chain links TRBV28 to TRBJ1-6; D might be TRBD1 (5 bases). Germline V gene lookup returns CDR1 MDHEN and CDR2 SYDVKM. The CDR3 runs 14 residues. Trimming took off 8 bases at V and 10 bases at J, with 18 bases between the two ends. CDR3 in amino acids: CASAPGHRRSPLHF. DNA of the CDR3: TGTGCCAGCGCCCCAGGGCACAGACGGTCACCCCTCCACTTT.

This clonotype has just one count. The chain has TRBV2 and TRBJ2-6; tentative D call: TRBD1 (6 bases). V lost 2 bases and J lost 0, with 17 bases in between. The CDR3 consists of 19 residues. CDR1 is SNHLY and CDR2 is FYNNEI in the germline V gene. CDR3 in DNA: TGTGCCAGCAGTGAAACTCAGGGGAGTGTTCTCTCTGGGGCCAACGTCCTGACTTTC. Its translation is CASSETQGSVLSGANVLTF.

The rearrangement uses TRBV6-5 and TRBJ1-5, with 7 bases lining up with TRBD1. V shed 4 bases and J 6 bases; nucleotides not matched to a gene: 6. Germline V lookup: CDR1 MNHEY, CDR2 SVGAGI. CDR3 length: 14 residues. CDR3 DNA sequence: TGTGCCAGCAGTTCCTCGACAGGGACTCAGCCCCAGCATTTT. This codes for CASSSSTGTQPQHF.

This chain links TRBV7-7 with TRBJ1-4; TRBD1 agrees at 7 bases. Per germline, CDR1 SSHAT and CDR2 FNYEAQ (reference sequence). The CDR3 is 15 residues long. Unmatched junction bases numbered 3, after V lost 5 bases and J lost 0 bases. In DNA form, the CDR3 reads TGTGCCAGCAGCGCAGGGACAGCAACTAATGAAAAACTGTTTTTT. The encoded protein is CASSAGTATNEKLFF.

The J gene is TRBJ2-1, the V gene TRBV20-1; possible D gene TRBD2, 5 bases. CDR3 length: 14 residues. V was shortened by 8 bases and J by 2 bases, with 16 bases between the two germline ends. The V gene's germline CDR1 is DFQATT and CDR2 SNEGSKA (reference sequence). The CDR3 loop reads CSLSVLITYNEQFF. The DNA for the CDR3 is TGCAGTCTTAGCGTCTTGATAACCTACAATGAGCAGTTCTTC.

The V gene is TRBV7-3, the J gene TRBJ1-2; 7 bases align to TRBD1. The V gene end was trimmed by 6 bases and the J gene end by 8 bases; junction bases not matched to a gene: 12. The CDR3 sequence is 14 residues long. Germline V lookup: CDR1 SGHTA, CDR2 FQGTGA. The CDR3 coding sequence is TGTGCCAGCAGGGACACCGGGACAGAGAACGGCTACACCTTC. Protein sequence: CASRDTGTENGYTF.

This clonotype appeared a single time. The chain carries TRBV12-3 or TRBV12-4 and TRBJ1-5; perhaps TRBD1 as D (6 bases). This CDR3 has 17 amino acids. Trimming took off 2 bases at V and 1 base at J, with 15 bases between the two ends. As DNA, the CDR3 is TGTGCCAGCAGTTTACGGGTATCGGGGGGCAGCAATCAGCCCCAGCATTTT. It is translated as CASSLRVSGGSNQPQHF.

This clonotype was observed a handful of times. The chain has TRBV13 and TRBJ2-7, with 9 bases identical to TRBD1. The V gene's germline CDR1 is PRHDT and CDR2 FYEKMQ (reference sequence). CDR3 size: 15 residues. After removal of 5 bases from V and 6 bases from J, the junction contained 11 bases not matched to a gene. The CDR3 DNA follows: TGTGCCAGCAGCCAGACCGGGACAGGGTTTTTCGAGCAGTACTTC. Translating gives CASSQTGTGFFEQYF.

The chain employs TRBV6-5 and TRBJ2-7; 8 bases are shared with TRBD1. The germline V gene encodes CDR1 MNHEY and CDR2 SVGAGI. The CDR3 covers 14 residues. The ends lost 4 bases at V and 5 bases at J; junction bases unmatched: 7. In nucleotides, the CDR3 is TGTGCCAGCAGTTTCGTCCAGGGGGCCGACGAGCAGTACTTC. As protein: CASSFVQGADEQYF.

The chain has TRBV7-9 and TRBJ1-5; D not certain. This CDR3 has 14 amino acids. The germline V gene has CDR1 SEHNR and CDR2 FQNEAQ (reference sequence). Trimming pared 5 bases from V and 4 bases from J, leaving 12 bases between. The CDR3, as DNA: TGTGCCAGCAGCCCCAGTGAGGGAAATCAGCCCCAGCATTTT. It specifies CASSPSEGNQPQHF. Full variable domain (missing parts from reference TRBV7-9 and TRBJ1-5): DTGVSQNPRHKITKRGQNVTFRCDPISEHNRLYWYRQTLGQGPEFLTYFQNEAQLEKSRLLSDRFSAERPKGSFSTLEIQRTEQGDSAMYLCASSPSEGNQPQHFGDGTRLSIL.

The rearrangement links TRBV27 to TRBJ1-1; D not certain. V was trimmed by 3 bases and J by 1 base, leaving 6 bases between them. The CDR3 runs 13 residues. Germline V gene sequence: CDR1 MNHEY, CDR2 SMNVEV (reference sequence). In DNA form, the CDR3 reads TGTGCCAGCAGTTTGGGGTGGAACACTGAAGCTTTCTTT. Translated, it gives CASSLGWNTEAFF.

In this sample, this clonotype turned up once. The gene calls are TRBV27 and TRBJ2-7; 7 positions agree with TRBD2. Germline V gene lookup returns CDR1 MNHEY and CDR2 SMNVEV (reference sequence). V lost 5 bases to trimming and J lost 0 bases; unmatched junction nucleotides: 16. The CDR3 sequence is 18 residues long. Here the CDR3 DNA reads TGTGCCAGCAGTCCGCTGAGGGCGGGAGACCTCAGCTCCTACGAGCAGTACTTC. Protein: CASSPLRAGDLSSYEQYF.